This TCR beta chain emerged from a study of shared clonotypes between healthy human individuals. Whole-study findings and limits: It was the few donors that limited the genetic and exposure-history diversity represented.

The table came from immunoSEQ multiplex PCR; TCRdb's copy has only in-frame clones and leaves some out. This table has fewer than 3 million clones, around 90% appearing once. Concerning this clone itself: Its specificity is unknown.

CDR1 KGHSH and CDR2 LQKENI come from the germline V gene. The CDR3 has 16 amino acids. Between the trimmed V and J ends, which lost 4 bases and 7 bases, there was a span of 22 bases. The sample taken for sequencing was naive CD4+ T cells from PBMCs. Subset indicated: CD45RA+ positively selected. This receptor was identified in a man between 18 and 29 years old in good health. Some clones in this sample may be carry-over from other donors' samples. The chain recombines TRBV18 with TRBJ1-2; unclear D gene. CDR3 region: CASSRERPGSPSGYTF. The CDR3, as DNA: TGTGCCAGCTCACGTGAGAGGCCGGGGTCTCCCTCTGGCTACACCTTC. The full variable domain, completed using reference TRBV18 and TRBJ1-2, is NAGVMQNPRHLVRRRGQEARLRCSPMKGHSHVYWYRQLPEEGLKFMVYLQKENIIDESGMPKERFSAEFPKEGPSILRIQQVVRGDSAAYFCASSRERPGSPSGYTFGSGTRLTVV.